Presented here are 8 T cell receptor beta chains from one specimen sequenced in a study of memory CD4+ T cells and cytomegalovirus serostatus. The sort gate was single viable CD3+CD4+CD8-CD45RO+ cells for memory CD4+ T cells. Some clones are missing from TCRdb's copy, which holds only in-frame ones; the method was immunoSEQ multiplex PCR. Of some 54,000 clones in the sample, over 60% were seen once. Sequencing input: memory CD4+ T cells from blood. Receptors were obtained from an adult in good health and CMV-seropositive.

V and J are TRBV15 and TRBJ1-2, with 9 bases identical to TRBD1. CDR3 length equals 16 residues. Trimming removed 6 bases from V and 3 bases from J; junction bases left unmatched: 11. CDR1 and CDR2 (germline): LNHNV, YYDKDF (reference sequence). CDR3 in amino acids: CATRRQGVVMDYGYTF. The CDR3 DNA is TGTGCCACCAGACGACAGGGGGTGGTGATGGACTATGGCTACACCTTC. Filled out from reference TRBV15 and TRBJ1-2, the complete variable domain reads DAMVIQNPRYQVTQFGKPVTLSCSQTLNHNVMYWYQQKSSQAPKLLFHYYDKDFNNEADTPDNFQSRRPNTSFCFLDIRSPGLGDTAMYLCATRRQGVVMDYGYTFGSGTRLTVV.

The genes are TRBV19 and TRBJ1-5, with TRBD1 matching over 7 bases. The CDR3 covers 16 residues. The V and J ends lost 10 bases and 4 bases, in that order; junction bases with no gene match: 16. Looked up from germline, CDR1 is LNHDA and CDR2 is SQIVND (reference sequence). In nucleotides, the CDR3 is TGTGCCATAGGGGGCAGGGGCTCTAAAATTAATCAGCCCCAGCATTTT. Residues: CAIGGRGSKINQPQHF.

The rearrangement links TRBV4-3 to TRBJ2-5; D is perhaps TRBD2 (7 bases). Trimming removed 0 bases at V and 2 bases at J, with 13 bases between. Germline CDR1 is LGHNA and CDR2 is YSLEER. This CDR3 is built from 16 residues. CDR3 DNA sequence: TGCGCCAGCAGCCAAGAGGTGGGGGGGGCTCAAGAGACCCAGTACTTC. Translated: CASSQEVGGAQETQYF.

The CDR3: CASRGQKYEQYF. The CDR3 DNA reads TGTGCCAGTAGGGGACAGAAGTACGAGCAGTACTTC. This sequence joins TRBV25-1 and TRBJ2-7, with 7 bases fitting TRBD1. The germline V gene encodes CDR1 MGHDK and CDR2 SYGVNS. V shed 9 bases and J 4 bases; nucleotides not matched to a gene: 6. The CDR3 runs to 12 residues.

The rearrangement uses TRBV11-1 and TRBJ1-4; D is undetermined. Germline V gene lookup returns CDR1 SGHAT and CDR2 FQDESV (reference sequence). The V end lost 5 bases, the J end lost 8 bases, and 15 bases lay between the germline ends. The CDR3 has 14 residues. CDR3 amino acids: CASSGYNFGEKLFF. The DNA of the CDR3 is TGTGCCAGCAGCGGGTACAATTTTGGAGAAAAACTGTTTTTT.

In its sample, this clone was seen once. The chain carries TRBV2 and TRBJ2-5; D might be TRBD1 (6 bases). Germline-derived CDR1 and CDR2 are SNHLY and FYNNEI. CDR3 length: 15 residues. Trimming stripped 3 bases from V and 5 bases from J, with 16 bases between. The CDR3 bases are TGTGCCAGCAGTGACTCCAAGGGGGTCCAGGAGACCCAGTACTTC. It yields the protein CASSDSKGVQETQYF.

This clone has just a few counts. The CDR3 DNA reads TGTGCCAGCAGGACCTCCAATCAGCCCCAGCATTTT. It specifies CASRTSNQPQHF. The J gene is TRBJ1-5, the V gene TRBV28; no clear D. CDR3 length: 12 residues. CDR1 and CDR2 from the germline V gene are MDHEN and SYDVKM. V lost 6 bases to trimming and J lost 3 bases, with 6 bases between them. Full variable domain (rest looked up from reference TRBV28 and TRBJ1-5): DVKVTQSSRYLVKRTGEKVFLECVQDMDHENMFWYRQDPGLGLRLIYFSYDVKMKEKGDIPEGYSVSREKKERFSLILESASTNQTSMYLCASRTSNQPQHFGDGTRLSIL.

This chain links TRBV27 with TRBJ1-1; 9 bases line up with TRBD1. Looked up from germline, CDR1 is MNHEY and CDR2 is SMNVEV (reference sequence). The CDR3 contains 18 residues. Trimming cost V 3 bases and J 3 bases; bases outside gene matches: 14. The DNA for the CDR3 is TGTGCCAGCAGTTTTTCAGGACAGGGGTGGCAAAGGGACACTGAAGCTTTCTTT. As protein: CASSFSGQGWQRDTEAFF.